A selection of T cell receptor beta chains follows, all from one sample in a study of PD-L1 blockade in urothelial cancer. The table came from immunoSEQ multiplex PCR; TCRdb's copy has only in-frame clones and leaves some out. The sample carries around 35,000 clones, 70% to 85% recorded once. Specimen: PBMCs, collected around atezolizumab (anti-PD-L1) treatment. The receptors come from a man aged 55 to 69 with urothelial cancer. The CDR3 runs from the conserved cysteine through the conserved F or W. Each record gives: clone size, J gene, V gene, D gene, CDR3 protein, CDR3 DNA. The D gene is left open where the match is weak. Clone size is shown for a subset of rows, as once, few, many or a class of expanded clone.

abundance: NA; j_gene: TRBJ2-7; v_gene: TRBV5-1; d_gene: TRBD1; CDR3aa: CASSTRGQGNGYPYEQYF; CDR3nt: TGCGCCAGCAGCACCAGGGGACAGGGGAACGGCTATCCCTACGAGCAGTACTTC
abundance: NA; j_gene: TRBJ1-1; v_gene: TRBV5-1; d_gene: NA; CDR3aa: CASSYGETEAFF; CDR3nt: TGCGCCAGCAGCTACGGAGAGACTGAAGCTTTCTTT
abundance: NA; j_gene: TRBJ2-7; v_gene: TRBV5-4; d_gene: NA; CDR3aa: CASSGRDSYEQYF; CDR3nt: TGTGCCAGCAGCGGGCGGGATTCCTACGAGCAGTACTTC
abundance: once; j_gene: TRBJ1-5; v_gene: TRBV10-3; d_gene: NA; CDR3aa: CAISVGGENQPQHF; CDR3nt: TGTGCCATCAGTGTCGGCGGGGAAAATCAGCCCCAGCATTTT
abundance: NA; j_gene: TRBJ2-7; v_gene: TRBV6-1; d_gene: TRBD1; CDR3aa: CASSGPGTGNGEQYF; CDR3nt: TGTGCCAGCAGTGGCCCCGGGACAGGGAATGGCGAGCAGTACTTC
abundance: NA; j_gene: TRBJ1-4; v_gene: TRBV5-6; d_gene: TRBD1; CDR3aa: CASSGTGAGNEKLFF; CDR3nt: TGTGCCAGCAGCGGGACAGGGGCTGGTAATGAAAAACTGTTTTTT
abundance: NA; j_gene: TRBJ2-7; v_gene: TRBV5-1; d_gene: NA; CDR3aa: CASSLEGRGREQYF; CDR3nt: TGCGCCAGCAGCTTGGAGGGCAGGGGGAGGGAGCAGTACTTC
abundance: NA; j_gene: TRBJ2-7; v_gene: TRBV27; d_gene: TRBD1; CDR3aa: CASSFRRGRHEQYF; CDR3nt: TGTGCCAGCAGTTTCCGCAGGGGGCGGCACGAGCAGTACTTC
abundance: NA; j_gene: TRBJ1-1; v_gene: TRBV6-5; d_gene: NA; CDR3aa: CASSRDRSEAFF; CDR3nt: TGTGCCAGCAGCCGTGACAGGTCTGAAGCTTTCTTT
abundance: NA; j_gene: TRBJ2-2; v_gene: TRBV7-2; d_gene: NA; CDR3aa: CAHRGGWDTGELFF; CDR3nt: TGTGCTCACAGGGGGGGCTGGGACACCGGGGAGCTGTTTTTT
abundance: NA; j_gene: TRBJ1-4; v_gene: TRBV2; d_gene: NA; CDR3aa: CASRPSRDEKLFF; CDR3nt: TGTGCCAGTCGTCCCAGCAGGGATGAAAAACTGTTTTTT
abundance: NA; j_gene: TRBJ2-7; v_gene: TRBV7-8; d_gene: NA; CDR3aa: CASSLDLVLAGYEQYF; CDR3nt: TGTGCCAGCAGCTTAGATCTTGTCCTAGCAGGCTACGAGCAGTACTTC
abundance: NA; j_gene: TRBJ2-1; v_gene: TRBV7-2; d_gene: TRBD1; CDR3aa: CASSSRRQGEKQFF; CDR3nt: TGTGCCAGCAGCTCCCGTCGACAGGGAGAAAAGCAGTTCTTC
abundance: few; j_gene: TRBJ1-3; v_gene: TRBV27; d_gene: NA; CDR3aa: CASSLFLGRPGNTIYF; CDR3nt: TGTGCCAGCAGTTTATTTCTGGGCCGTCCTGGAAACACCATATATTTT
abundance: once; j_gene: TRBJ1-3; v_gene: TRBV28; d_gene: NA; CDR3aa: CASLSDAGGNSGNTIYF; CDR3nt: TGTGCCAGCCTATCAGACGCCGGGGGGAACTCTGGAAACACCATATATTTT
abundance: NA; j_gene: TRBJ1-5; v_gene: TRBV10-1; d_gene: NA; CDR3aa: CASWTEIFANQPQHF; CDR3nt: TGCGCCAGTTGGACTGAGATTTTTGCCAATCAGCCCCAGCATTTT
abundance: few; j_gene: TRBJ2-7; v_gene: TRBV14; d_gene: NA; CDR3aa: CASSQLQGFTYEQYF; CDR3nt: TGTGCCAGCAGCCAATTACAGGGTTTCACCTACGAGCAGTACTTC
abundance: NA; j_gene: TRBJ2-5; v_gene: TRBV30; d_gene: NA; CDR3aa: CAWSAASDTGQYF; CDR3nt: TGTGCCTGGAGTGCGGCCAGCGATACGGGGCAGTACTTC
abundance: once; j_gene: TRBJ1-4; v_gene: TRBV7-9; d_gene: TRBD1; CDR3aa: CASSLSTGGVIEKLFF; CDR3nt: TGTGCCAGCAGCTTATCTACAGGGGGCGTGATTGAAAAACTGTTTTTT
abundance: NA; j_gene: TRBJ2-7; v_gene: TRBV27; d_gene: NA; CDR3aa: CASSPGQSSSYEQYF; CDR3nt: TGTGCCAGCAGTCCCGGACAGTCGAGCTCCTACGAGCAGTACTTC
abundance: NA; j_gene: TRBJ2-7; v_gene: TRBV6-5; d_gene: TRBD2; CDR3aa: CASSLSGETYEQYF; CDR3nt: TGTGCCAGCAGCTTAAGCGGGGAAACCTACGAGCAGTACTTC
abundance: NA; j_gene: TRBJ2-7; v_gene: TRBV2; d_gene: NA; CDR3aa: CASSSGFSYEQYF; CDR3nt: TGTGCCAGTTCCAGCGGATTCTCCTACGAGCAGTACTTC
abundance: NA; j_gene: TRBJ2-3; v_gene: TRBV4-2; d_gene: TRBD1; CDR3aa: CASSRTPGQNTDTQYF; CDR3nt: TGTGCCAGCAGCCGAACGCCGGGACAGAACACAGATACGCAGTATTTT
abundance: NA; j_gene: TRBJ2-5; v_gene: TRBV6-1; d_gene: TRBD1; CDR3aa: CASSLGQQETQYF; CDR3nt: TGTGCCAGCAGTCTGGGACAGCAAGAGACCCAGTACTTC
abundance: NA; j_gene: TRBJ1-5; v_gene: TRBV19; d_gene: NA; CDR3aa: CASSFGLYSNQPQHF; CDR3nt: TGTGCCAGTAGTTTTGGACTATATAGCAATCAGCCCCAGCATTTT
abundance: NA; j_gene: TRBJ1-1; v_gene: TRBV27; d_gene: TRBD1; CDR3aa: CASSTRTGNTEAFF; CDR3nt: TGTGCCAGCAGTACACGGACAGGGAACACTGAAGCTTTCTTT
abundance: NA; j_gene: TRBJ1-3; v_gene: TRBV25-1; d_gene: NA; CDR3aa: CASSEGQNSGNTIYF; CDR3nt: TGTGCCAGCAGTGAAGGTCAGAACTCTGGAAACACCATATATTTT
abundance: NA; j_gene: TRBJ1-1; v_gene: TRBV6-5; d_gene: NA; CDR3aa: CASSYSGGDTEAFF; CDR3nt: TGTGCCAGCAGTTACTCGGGCGGGGACACTGAAGCTTTCTTT
abundance: NA; j_gene: TRBJ2-7; v_gene: TRBV6-5; d_gene: TRBD1; CDR3aa: CASSLGQLSSYEQYF; CDR3nt: TGTGCCAGCAGTTTGGGACAGCTAAGCTCCTACGAGCAGTACTTC
abundance: NA; j_gene: TRBJ2-7; v_gene: TRBV5-6; d_gene: NA; CDR3aa: CASSLTGSEQYF; CDR3nt: TGTGCCAGCAGCTTGACAGGGTCCGAGCAGTACTTC
abundance: NA; j_gene: TRBJ1-2; v_gene: TRBV5-1; d_gene: NA; CDR3aa: CASSLGVGTIYGYTF; CDR3nt: TGCGCCAGCAGCTTGGGGGTCGGGACAATCTATGGCTACACCTTC
abundance: NA; j_gene: TRBJ1-2; v_gene: TRBV7-8; d_gene: NA; CDR3aa: CASSLEAGLSGYTF; CDR3nt: TGTGCCAGCAGCTTAGAGGCAGGGTTAAGTGGCTACACCTTC
abundance: NA; j_gene: TRBJ1-6; v_gene: TRBV19; d_gene: NA; CDR3aa: CASSIRGTGFDSPLHF; CDR3nt: TGTGCCAGTAGTATAAGGGGAACAGGCTTTGATTCACCCCTCCACTTT
abundance: few; j_gene: TRBJ1-1; v_gene: TRBV7-9; d_gene: NA; CDR3aa: CASSLEGVVTEAFF; CDR3nt: TGTGCCAGCAGCTTAGAGGGGGTAGTCACTGAAGCTTTCTTT
abundance: NA; j_gene: TRBJ1-6; v_gene: TRBV5-1; d_gene: TRBD1; CDR3aa: CASSLGGQSREDSPLHF; CDR3nt: TGCGCCAGCAGCTTGGGGGGACAGTCGCGGGAGGATTCACCCCTCCACTTT
abundance: NA; j_gene: TRBJ2-7; v_gene: TRBV5-1; d_gene: TRBD1; CDR3aa: CASSLGDSTEQYF; CDR3nt: TGCGCCAGCAGCTTGGGGGACAGCACCGAGCAGTACTTC
abundance: NA; j_gene: TRBJ2-7; v_gene: TRBV27; d_gene: NA; CDR3aa: CASSLYRGGYEQYF; CDR3nt: TGTGCCAGCAGTTTGTACAGGGGGGGTTACGAGCAGTACTTC
abundance: NA; j_gene: TRBJ2-5; v_gene: TRBV4-1; d_gene: TRBD2; CDR3aa: CASSLASGGETQYF; CDR3nt: TGCGCCAGCAGCCTGGCTAGCGGGGGGGAGACCCAGTACTTC
abundance: NA; j_gene: TRBJ1-4; v_gene: TRBV30; d_gene: TRBD1; CDR3aa: CAWTRGRQGGEKLFF; CDR3nt: TGTGCCTGGACTAGGGGACGACAGGGAGGTGAAAAACTGTTTTTT
abundance: once; j_gene: TRBJ1-5; v_gene: TRBV2; d_gene: NA; CDR3aa: CASSDRGRSNQPQHF; CDR3nt: TGTGCCAGCAGTGACAGGGGCAGGTCCAATCAGCCCCAGCATTTT
abundance: few; j_gene: TRBJ1-3; v_gene: TRBV5-4; d_gene: TRBD1; CDR3aa: CASRTQGQGADTIYF; CDR3nt: TGTGCCAGCCGTACCCAAGGACAGGGGGCTGACACCATATATTTT
abundance: NA; j_gene: TRBJ1-6; v_gene: TRBV25-1; d_gene: TRBD1; CDR3aa: CASSPPGQLRSPLHF; CDR3nt: TGTGCCAGCAGTCCCCCGGGACAGCTTAGATCACCCCTCCACTTT
abundance: NA; j_gene: TRBJ1-3; v_gene: TRBV7-6; d_gene: NA; CDR3aa: CASSFGAVSGNTIYF; CDR3nt: TGTGCCAGCAGCTTTGGGGCCGTCTCTGGAAACACCATATATTTT
abundance: NA; j_gene: TRBJ2-7; v_gene: TRBV18; d_gene: TRBD2; CDR3aa: CASSLGLAGVYEQYF; CDR3nt: TGTGCCAGCTCTCTAGGACTAGCGGGGGTTTACGAGCAGTACTTC
abundance: NA; j_gene: TRBJ2-2; v_gene: TRBV5-1; d_gene: NA; CDR3aa: CASSLVRSTNTGELFF; CDR3nt: TGCGCCAGCAGCTTGGTGAGGTCAACGAACACCGGGGAGCTGTTTTTT
abundance: NA; j_gene: TRBJ2-1; v_gene: TRBV18; d_gene: NA; CDR3aa: CASSPRSPNEQFF; CDR3nt: TGTGCCAGCTCACCACGAAGCCCCAATGAGCAGTTCTTC
abundance: NA; j_gene: TRBJ1-4; v_gene: TRBV6-1; d_gene: NA; CDR3aa: CASSEQPNREKLFF; CDR3nt: TGTGCCAGCAGTGAACAACCCAATCGGGAAAAACTGTTTTTT
abundance: NA; j_gene: TRBJ2-3; v_gene: TRBV5-5; d_gene: TRBD2; CDR3aa: CASSLLTSGGDTQYF; CDR3nt: TGTGCCAGCAGCTTGTTGACTAGCGGGGGAGATACGCAGTATTTT
abundance: NA; j_gene: TRBJ1-1; v_gene: TRBV5-1; d_gene: TRBD1; CDR3aa: CASREDREATEAFF; CDR3nt: TGCGCCAGCAGGGAGGACAGGGAGGCAACTGAAGCTTTCTTT
abundance: NA; j_gene: TRBJ2-5; v_gene: TRBV7-2; d_gene: NA; CDR3aa: CASSLDSLETQYF; CDR3nt: TGTGCCAGCAGCTTAGACTCGCTGGAGACCCAGTACTTC
abundance: NA; j_gene: TRBJ1-1; v_gene: TRBV5-8; d_gene: NA; CDR3aa: CASSAPKGENTEAFF; CDR3nt: TGTGCCAGCAGCGCCCCAAAGGGGGAAAACACTGAAGCTTTCTTT
abundance: NA; j_gene: TRBJ2-7; v_gene: TRBV19; d_gene: TRBD2; CDR3aa: CASRGTGGGTYEQYF; CDR3nt: TGTGCCAGTCGAGGCACTGGCGGGGGGACCTACGAGCAGTACTTC
abundance: NA; j_gene: TRBJ2-7; v_gene: TRBV7-9; d_gene: TRBD1; CDR3aa: CASSFTTGSSYEQYF; CDR3nt: TGTGCCAGCAGCTTTACGACAGGGAGCTCCTACGAGCAGTACTTC
abundance: NA; j_gene: TRBJ1-6; v_gene: TRBV7-6; d_gene: NA; CDR3aa: CAVGGRANSPLHF; CDR3nt: TGTGCCGTCGGGGGAAGGGCGAATTCACCCCTCCACTTT
abundance: NA; j_gene: TRBJ1-2; v_gene: TRBV28; d_gene: NA; CDR3aa: CASSPGDGYTF; CDR3nt: TGTGCCAGCAGTCCAGGGGATGGCTACACCTTC
abundance: few; j_gene: TRBJ1-2; v_gene: TRBV18; d_gene: TRBD1; CDR3aa: CASSSGQAGVYGYTF; CDR3nt: TGTGCCAGCTCATCCGGACAGGCTGGGGTCTATGGCTACACCTTC
abundance: few; j_gene: TRBJ2-3; v_gene: TRBV28; d_gene: TRBD1; CDR3aa: CASSTWGQGSTDTQYF; CDR3nt: TGTGCCAGCAGTACCTGGGGACAGGGGAGCACAGATACGCAGTATTTT
abundance: NA; j_gene: TRBJ2-4; v_gene: TRBV5-3; d_gene: TRBD1; CDR3aa: CARSSRDRGREAKNIQYF; CDR3nt: TGTGCCAGAAGCTCCCGGGACAGGGGGCGCGAGGCCAAAAACATTCAGTACTTC
abundance: NA; j_gene: TRBJ2-5; v_gene: TRBV6-4; d_gene: TRBD2; CDR3aa: CASSDARAGGRETQYF; CDR3nt: TGTGCCAGCAGTGATGCGAGGGCGGGGGGGCGAGAGACCCAGTACTTC